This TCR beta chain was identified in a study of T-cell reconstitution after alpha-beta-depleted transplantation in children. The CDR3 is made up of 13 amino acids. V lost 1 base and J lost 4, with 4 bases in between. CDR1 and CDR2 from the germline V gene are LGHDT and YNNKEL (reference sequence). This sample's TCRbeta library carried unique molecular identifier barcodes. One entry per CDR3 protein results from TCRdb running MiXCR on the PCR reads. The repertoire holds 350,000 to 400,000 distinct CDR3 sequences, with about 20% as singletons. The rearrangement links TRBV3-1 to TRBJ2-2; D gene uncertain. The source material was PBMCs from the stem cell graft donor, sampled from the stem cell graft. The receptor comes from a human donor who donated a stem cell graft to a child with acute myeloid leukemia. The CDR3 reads CASSQGPTGELFF. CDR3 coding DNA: TGTGCCAGCAGCCAAGGACCCACCGGGGAGCTGTTTTTT.